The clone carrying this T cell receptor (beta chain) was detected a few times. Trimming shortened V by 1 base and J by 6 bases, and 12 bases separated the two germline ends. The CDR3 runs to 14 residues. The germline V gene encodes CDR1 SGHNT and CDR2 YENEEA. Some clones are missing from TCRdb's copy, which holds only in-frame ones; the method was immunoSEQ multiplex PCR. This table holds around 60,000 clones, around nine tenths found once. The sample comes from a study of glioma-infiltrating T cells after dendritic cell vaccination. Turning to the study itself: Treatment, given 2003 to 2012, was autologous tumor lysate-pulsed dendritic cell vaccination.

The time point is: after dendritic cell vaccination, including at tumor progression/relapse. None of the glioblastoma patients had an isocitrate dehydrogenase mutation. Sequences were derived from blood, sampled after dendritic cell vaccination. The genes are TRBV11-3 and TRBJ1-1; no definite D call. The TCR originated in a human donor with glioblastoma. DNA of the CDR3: TGTGCCAGCAGCTTAGTGGGCAGTAGTCCTGAAGCTTTCTTT. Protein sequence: CASSLVGSSPEAFF.